Presented here are 7 T cell receptor beta chains from one specimen sequenced in a study of blood T cell repertoires in COVID-19. Produced via immunoSEQ multiplex PCR; TCRdb's table is partial and in-frame only. The sample includes roughly 97,000 clones, over 70% seen only once; the top ten take 15%. Sequencing used peripheral blood. Receptors originate from a middle-aged man with acute or convalescent COVID-19.

This rearrangement joins TRBV4-2 to TRBJ2-1; D ambiguous. The CDR3 runs 16 residues. The germline V gene has CDR1 LGHNA and CDR2 YNFKEQ. V was cut by 0 bases and J by 0 bases, with 9 bases left in between. The CDR3 bases are TGTGCCAGCAGCCAAGATCTACTTGTCTCCTACAATGAGCAGTTCTTC. Encoded protein: CASSQDLLVSYNEQFF.

This clone showed up just a few times. The chain uses TRBV5-1 and TRBJ2-3, with TRBD1 identical over 9 bases. Trimming at V came to 4 bases and at J to 5 bases, leaving 11 bases not matched to a gene. Germline loops: CDR1 SGHRS, CDR2 YFSETQ. This CDR3 is built from 16 residues. CDR3 region: CASSVTGGIAGDTQYF. The CDR3 nucleotides read TGCGCCAGCAGCGTGACAGGGGGAATAGCGGGAGATACGCAGTATTTT. Looking up the rest from reference TRBV5-1 and TRBJ2-3 gives the full variable domain: KAGVTQTPRYLIKTRGQQVTLSCSPISGHRSVSWYQQTPGQGLQFLFEYFSETQRNKGNFPGRFSGRQFSNSRSEMNVSTLELGDSALYLCASSVTGGIAGDTQYFGPGTRLTVL.

The CDR3 loop is CASSPGTTKDTEAFF. In DNA form, the CDR3 reads TGCGCCAGCAGCCCAGGGACAACGAAGGACACTGAAGCTTTCTTT. The chain recombines TRBV5-1 with TRBJ1-1; the D gene is possibly TRBD1 (6 bases). This CDR3 comprises 15 residues. V was cut by 4 bases and J by 3 bases, with 16 bases left in between. CDR1 SGHRS and CDR2 YFSETQ come from the germline V gene.

The genes are TRBV3-1 (or the pseudogene TRBV3-2) and TRBJ2-7; tentatively, D is TRBD2 (5 bases). V was cut by 1 base and J by 3 bases, with 13 bases left in between. From germline, CDR1 is LGHDT and CDR2 YNNKEL (reference sequence). This CDR3 region has 15 residues. The CDR3, as DNA: TGTGCCAGCAGCCAAGGTCCTAGCCCAGACTACGAGCAGTACTTC. The encoded protein is CASSQGPSPDYEQYF.

The J gene is TRBJ2-2, the V gene TRBV19; 8 positions match TRBD2. CDR1 is LNHDA and CDR2 is SQIVND in the germline V gene (reference sequence). This CDR3 spans 15 amino acids. V lost 7 bases to trimming and J lost 5 bases; unmatched junction nucleotides: 9. In DNA, the CDR3 is TGTGCCAGTACAATCCTAGCGGGTGGAACCGGGGAGCTGTTTTTT. Amino acids: CASTILAGGTGELFF. The entire variable domain, with the rest obtained from reference TRBV19 and TRBJ2-2, is as follows: DGGITQSPKYLFRKEGQNVTLSCEQNLNHDAMYWYRQDPGQGLRLIYYSQIVNDFQKGDIAEGYSVSREKKESFPLTVTSAQKNPTAFYLCASTILAGGTGELFFGEGSRLTVL.

The chain recombines TRBV7-9 with TRBJ1-1; perhaps TRBD1 as D (5 bases). V lost 2 bases, J lost 1 base, and 11 bases lay in between. The CDR3 contains 15 residues. Germline-derived CDR1 and CDR2 are SEHNR and FQNEAQ (reference sequence). CDR3 region: CASSLSIRGNTEAFF. The CDR3 region has the DNA TGTGCCAGCAGCTTAAGTATAAGGGGGAACACTGAAGCTTTCTTT.

This clone has just a few counts. The chain carries TRBV5-6 and TRBJ2-2; D is unresolved. V was pared by 2 bases and J by 3 bases, with 2 bases between. CDR3 size: 12 residues. Germline loops: CDR1 SGHDT, CDR2 YYEEEE. The CDR3 here is CASSFYTGELFF. The CDR3 DNA follows: TGTGCCAGCAGCTTCTACACCGGGGAGCTGTTTTTT.